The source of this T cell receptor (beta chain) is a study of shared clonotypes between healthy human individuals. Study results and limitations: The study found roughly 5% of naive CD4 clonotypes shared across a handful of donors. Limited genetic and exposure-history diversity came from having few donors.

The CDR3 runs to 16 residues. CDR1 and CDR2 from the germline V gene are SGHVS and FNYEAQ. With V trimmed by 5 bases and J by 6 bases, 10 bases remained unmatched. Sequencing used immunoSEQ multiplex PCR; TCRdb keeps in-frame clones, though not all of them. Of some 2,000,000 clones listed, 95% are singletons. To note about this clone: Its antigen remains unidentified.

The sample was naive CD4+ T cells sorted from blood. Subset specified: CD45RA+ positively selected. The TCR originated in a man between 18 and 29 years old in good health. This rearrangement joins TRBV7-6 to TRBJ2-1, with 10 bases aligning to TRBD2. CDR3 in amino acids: CASSQMMVAGGNEQFF. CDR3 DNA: TGTGCCAGCAGCCAAATGATGGTAGCGGGAGGCAATGAGCAGTTCTTC.